A single sample is the source of the 20 T cell receptor beta chains below, sequenced in a study of Ad26.COV2.S vaccination and SARS-CoV-2 variants. This sample's treatment: over 15 received Ad26.COV2.S at low or high dose, single or two shots; about 5 received placebo; per-sample allocation not given. The samples date from day 63 after the first vaccine or placebo injection. Method: immunoSEQ multiplex PCR; TCRdb's copy keeps in-frame clones and lacks some. The repertoire has roughly 350,000 clones, around 88% of them found once; the top ten carry about 5%. The sample was peripheral blood, taken in a trial of Ad26.COV2.S vaccine versus placebo. The receptors here all came from a person aged 18-65 years who received the Ad26.COV2.S COVID-19 vaccine or a placebo.

The genes are TRBV27 and TRBJ2-3; the D gene is possibly TRBD1 (5 bases). This CDR3 is 14 amino acids long. V was cut by 4 bases and J by 5 bases, with 13 bases left in between. In germline, CDR1 is MNHEY, CDR2 SMNVEV (reference sequence). The CDR3 DNA reads as TGTGCCAGCAGTTGGGCGAAGGGGATAGATACGCAGTATTTT. It is translated as CASSWAKGIDTQYF.

This chain uses TRBV19 with TRBJ1-5; D remains ambiguous. The CDR3 covers 13 residues. In germline, CDR1 is LNHDA, CDR2 SQIVND (reference sequence). Deletions cut 2 bases from V and 4 bases from J, with 6 bases between. The CDR3 sequence: CASSITANQPQHF. The DNA of the CDR3 is TGTGCCAGTAGTATAACAGCAAATCAGCCCCAGCATTTT.

This chain links TRBV11-2 with TRBJ2-3; D is undetermined. Germline V gene data show CDR1 as SGHAT and CDR2 as FQNNGV. The CDR3 has 17 amino acids. The ends were cut back, 1 base at V and 1 base at J, with 15 bases in the middle. CDR3 in DNA: TGTGCCAGCAGCTTAGTTTCCCTAGGAAGGGGCACAGATACGCAGTATTTT. Translating it yields CASSLVSLGRGTDTQYF. Supplemented by reference TRBV11-2 and TRBJ2-3, the full variable domain reads EAGVAQSPRYKIIEKRQSVAFWCNPISGHATLYWYQQILGQGPKLLIQFQNNGVVDDSQLPKDRFSAERLKGVDSTLKIQPAKLEDSAVYLCASSLVSLGRGTDTQYFGPGTRLTVL.

The chain couples TRBV7-2 to TRBJ2-2, with 12 bases that match TRBD2. V shed 1 base and J 6 bases; nucleotides not matched to a gene: 3. The CDR3 extends over 16 amino acids. Germline V gene data show CDR1 as SGHTA and CDR2 as FQGNSA. CDR3 nucleotide sequence: TGTGCCAGCAGCTTAGTCCCTAGCGGGAGGGCCGGGGAGCTGTTTTTT. The encoded protein is CASSLVPSGRAGELFF.

The chain combines TRBV6-5 with TRBJ1-3; no definite D call. Deletions cut 7 bases from V and 0 bases from J, with 10 bases between. This CDR3 region has 14 residues. Germline values: CDR1 MNHEY, CDR2 SVGAGI. CDR3 DNA: TGTGCCAGCAATTCGCCAGGCTCTGGAAACACCATATATTTT. This encodes CASNSPGSGNTIYF.

The V and J genes are TRBV24-1 and TRBJ2-1, with 9 bases lining up with TRBD1. The CDR3 sequence is 14 residues long. In germline, CDR1 is KGHDR, CDR2 SFDVKD. V dropped 4 bases and J dropped 5; count of bases not matched to a gene: 2. This CDR3 is CATSDRDRDNEQFF. The CDR3 bases are TGTGCCACCAGTGACCGGGACAGGGACAATGAGCAGTTCTTC.

The chain carries TRBV2 and TRBJ2-1, with 13 positions matching TRBD2. CDR3 length: 15 amino acids. CDR1 SNHLY and CDR2 FYNNEI come from the germline V gene. Unmatched junction bases numbered 7, after V lost 6 bases and J lost 8 bases. CDR3 residues: CASSYGTSGVHEQFF. In DNA form, the CDR3 reads TGTGCCAGCAGCTACGGGACTAGCGGGGTCCATGAGCAGTTCTTC.

This chain uses TRBV3-1 (or the pseudogene TRBV3-2) with TRBJ1-2; tentatively, D is TRBD1 (6 bases). This CDR3 spans 15 amino acids. Per the germline V gene, CDR1 is LGHDT and CDR2 is YNNKEL (reference sequence). The germline V and J ends were trimmed by 0 bases and 5 bases, with 13 bases remaining between them. CDR3 loop: CASSQDWYREYGYTF. DNA for the CDR3: TGTGCCAGCAGCCAAGATTGGTACAGGGAGTATGGCTACACCTTC.

V usage is TRBV28 and J usage is TRBJ2-2; D gene unclear. Germline CDR1 reads MDHEN; CDR2 reads SYDVKM. V lost 5 bases, J lost 2 bases, and 9 bases lay in between. The CDR3 loop spans 14 amino acids. The CDR3 here is CASSITGNTGELFF. CDR3 nucleotides: TGTGCCAGCAGTATAACGGGCAACACCGGGGAGCTGTTTTTT.

The chain links TRBV6-5 to TRBJ1-3, with D hard to call. The CDR3 is 11 amino acids. V lost 6 bases, J lost 4 bases, and 4 bases lay in between. In germline, CDR1 is MNHEY, CDR2 SVGAGI. CDR3 coding DNA: TGTGCCAGCAGGAAGGGAAACACCATATATTTT. It encodes CASRKGNTIYF.

The rearrangement uses TRBV4-1 and TRBJ2-2; the D gene could be TRBD1 or TRBD2 (6 bases each). The CDR3 loop spans 18 amino acids. Looked up from germline, CDR1 is MGHRA and CDR2 is YSYEKL. The ends were cut back, 4 bases at V and 3 bases at J, with 21 bases in the middle. As DNA, the CDR3 is TGCGCCAGCAGCCGAACCCAAGGAGGGGGGCGAGACACCGGGGAGCTGTTTTTT. Protein sequence: CASSRTQGGGRDTGELFF.

The V and J genes are TRBV6-5 and TRBJ1-2; D not certain. The CDR3 totals 11 residues. Germline V gives CDR1 MNHEY, CDR2 SVGAGI. V gave up 5 bases and J gave up 7 bases, with 8 bases separating them. CDR3 bases: TGTGCCAGCAGTATCCGAGCTGGCTACACCTTC. Protein product: CASSIRAGYTF.

V usage is TRBV6-2 or TRBV6-3 and J usage is TRBJ1-1; a weak D match, TRBD1 (5 bases). CDR1 is MNHEY and CDR2 is SVGEGT in the germline V gene. The CDR3 extends over 16 amino acids. Trimming left V 2 bases short and J 3 bases short, with 16 bases between. In DNA form, the CDR3 reads TGTGCCAGCAGTTACGCCCTAGGGACGGTCGACACTGAAGCTTTCTTT. It yields the protein CASSYALGTVDTEAFF.

The chain employs TRBV5-1 and TRBJ1-1; 10 bases are a match to TRBD1. J lost 4 bases, V lost 3 bases, and 6 bases had no gene match. Germline V gene data show CDR1 as SGHRS and CDR2 as YFSETQ. This CDR3 is 15 amino acids long. CDR3 coding DNA: TGCGCCAGCAGCTCTCCGGGACAGGGGAGCACTGAAGCTTTCTTT. This translates into CASSSPGQGSTEAFF.

The chain combines TRBV28 with TRBJ1-6; the match to TRBD1 covers 10 bases. This CDR3 contains 16 residues. The germline gives CDR1 MDHEN, CDR2 SYDVKM. V gave up 6 bases and J gave up 9 bases; unmatched junction bases: 11. This CDR3 reads CASSDSGTGVFSPLHF. The CDR3 bases are TGTGCCAGCAGCGATTCCGGGACAGGGGTTTTTTCACCCCTCCACTTT.

The chain joins TRBV4-2 to TRBJ1-6; D remains ambiguous. The CDR3 totals 16 residues. V dropped 1 base and J dropped 5 bases, with 12 bases sitting between them. Germline V gene data show CDR1 as LGHNA and CDR2 as YNFKEQ. Here the CDR3 DNA reads TGTGCCAGCAGCCAAGCTGCGACCCTAGATAATTCACCCCTCCACTTT. Protein sequence: CASSQAATLDNSPLHF.

The chain recombines TRBV7-8 with TRBJ1-1; the match to TRBD1 covers 7 bases. CDR1 and CDR2 (germline): SGHVS, FQNEAQ. The CDR3 covers 15 residues. The junction had 10 bases not matched to a gene; V was cut back by 5 bases and J by 4 bases. The CDR3 DNA reads as TGTGCCAGCAGCCAATCAGGGGGATCTGTCACTGAAGCTTTCTTT. This codes for CASSQSGGSVTEAFF. The full variable domain, with the rest looked up from reference TRBV7-8 and TRBJ1-1, is GAGVSQSPRYKVAKRGQDVALRCDPISGHVSLFWYQQALGQGPEFLTYFQNEAQLDKSGLPSDRFFAERPEGSVSTLKIQRTQQEDSAVYLCASSQSGGSVTEAFFGQGTRLTVV.

The chain combines TRBV5-1 with TRBJ2-5; maybe TRBD1 (5 bases). V was shortened by 4 bases and J by 2 bases, with 18 bases between the two germline ends. Germline V gives CDR1 SGHRS, CDR2 YFSETQ. The length of the CDR3 is 16 residues. The CDR3 protein is CASSLWQQGTQETQYF. The CDR3 DNA is TGCGCCAGCAGCCTCTGGCAGCAGGGAACTCAAGAGACCCAGTACTTC. Combining the CDR3 with reference TRBV5-1 and TRBJ2-5 gives the whole variable domain KAGVTQTPRYLIKTRGQQVTLSCSPISGHRSVSWYQQTPGQGLQFLFEYFSETQRNKGNFPGRFSGRQFSNSRSEMNVSTLELGDSALYLCASSLWQQGTQETQYFGPGTRLLVL.

This clone was seen only once. The V and J genes are TRBV20-1 and TRBJ1-1, with no clear D. The V end lost 3 bases, the J end lost 4 bases, and 6 bases lay between the germline ends. Germline CDR1 and CDR2: DFQATT and SNEGSKA (reference sequence). This CDR3 comprises 11 residues. For the CDR3, the DNA is TGCAGTGCTAGTTGGAGCACTGAAGCTTTCTTT. This sequence encodes CSASWSTEAFF.

The table lists this clone with a count of one. The rearrangement uses TRBV5-1 and TRBJ2-6; D perhaps matches TRBD1 (6 bases). Germline V lookup: CDR1 SGHRS, CDR2 YFSETQ. This CDR3 is built from 17 residues. Trimming removed 2 bases at V and 0 bases at J, with 12 bases between. This CDR3 reads CASSFRDTRSGANVLTF. DNA of the CDR3: TGCGCCAGCAGCTTCCGGGACACTCGCTCTGGGGCCAACGTCCTGACTTTC.